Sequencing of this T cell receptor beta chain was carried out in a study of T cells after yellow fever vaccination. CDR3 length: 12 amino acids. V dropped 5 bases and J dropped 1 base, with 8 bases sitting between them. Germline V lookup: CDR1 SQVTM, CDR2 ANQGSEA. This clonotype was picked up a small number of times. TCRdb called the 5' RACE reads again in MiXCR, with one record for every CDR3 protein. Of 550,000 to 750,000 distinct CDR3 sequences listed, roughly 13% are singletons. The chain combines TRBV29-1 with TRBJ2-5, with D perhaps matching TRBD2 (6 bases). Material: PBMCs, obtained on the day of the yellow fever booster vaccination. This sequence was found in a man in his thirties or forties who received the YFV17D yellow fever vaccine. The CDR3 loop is CSVMGGQETQYF. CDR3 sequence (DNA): TGCAGCGTTATGGGGGGCCAAGAGACCCAGTACTTC.